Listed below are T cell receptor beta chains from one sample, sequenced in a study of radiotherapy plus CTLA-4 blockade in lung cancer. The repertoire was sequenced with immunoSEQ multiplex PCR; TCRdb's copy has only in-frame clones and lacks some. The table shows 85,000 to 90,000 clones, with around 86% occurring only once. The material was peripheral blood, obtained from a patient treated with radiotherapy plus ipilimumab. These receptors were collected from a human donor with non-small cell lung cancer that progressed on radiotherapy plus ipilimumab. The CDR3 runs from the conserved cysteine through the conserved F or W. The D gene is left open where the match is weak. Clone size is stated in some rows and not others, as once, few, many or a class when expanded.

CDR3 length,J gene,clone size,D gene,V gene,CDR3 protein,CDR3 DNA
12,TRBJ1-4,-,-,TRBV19,CASSRGGEKLFF,TGTGCCAGTTCAAGGGGTGGCGAAAAACTGTTTTTT
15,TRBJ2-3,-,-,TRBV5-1,CASSPDRGGADTQYF,TGCGCCAGCAGCCCTGACAGGGGAGGGGCAGATACGCAGTATTTT
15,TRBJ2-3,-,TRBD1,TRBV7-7,CASSPGTGVSDTQYF,TGTGCTAGCAGCCCCGGGACAGGGGTTTCAGATACGCAGTATTTT
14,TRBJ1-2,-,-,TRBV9,CASSVGGREGGYTF,TGTGCCAGCAGCGTAGGAGGCAGGGAGGGAGGCTACACCTTC
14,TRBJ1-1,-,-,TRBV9,CASSVGDENTEAFF,TGTGCCAGCAGCGTAGGGGATGAGAACACTGAAGCTTTCTTT
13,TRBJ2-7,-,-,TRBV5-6,CASSLGAGYEQYF,TGTGCCAGCAGCTTGGGGGCAGGATACGAGCAGTACTTC
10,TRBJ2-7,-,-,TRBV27,CASSLSEQYF,TGTGCCAGCAGTTTGAGCGAGCAGTACTTC
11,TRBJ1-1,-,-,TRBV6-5,CASSTRTEAFF,TGTGCCAGCAGTACCCGCACTGAAGCTTTCTTT
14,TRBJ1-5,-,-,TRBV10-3,CAISEGRGNQPQHF,TGTGCCATCAGTGAGGGTCGGGGCAATCAGCCCCAGCATTTT
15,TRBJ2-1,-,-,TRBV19,CASRPGSSGENEQFF,TGTGCCAGTAGGCCTGGGTCTAGTGGGGAGAATGAGCAGTTCTTC
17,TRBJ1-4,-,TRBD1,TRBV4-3,CASSQDPRQGRDEKLFF,TGCGCCAGCAGCCAAGATCCTAGACAGGGGCGGGATGAAAAACTGTTTTTT
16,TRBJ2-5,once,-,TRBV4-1,CASSLTGRGLGETQYF,TGCGCCAGCAGCCTCACCGGTCGGGGATTGGGGGAGACCCAGTACTTC
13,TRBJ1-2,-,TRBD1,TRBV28,CASRTGTGYGYTF,TGTGCCAGCCGGACCGGGACAGGCTATGGCTACACCTTC
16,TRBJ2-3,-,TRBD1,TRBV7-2,CASSWGQPTFTDTQYF,TGTGCCAGCAGCTGGGGACAGCCAACCTTCACAGATACGCAGTATTTT
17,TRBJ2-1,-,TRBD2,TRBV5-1,CASSSRTSGGFYNEQFF,TGCGCCAGCAGCTCCAGGACTAGCGGGGGGTTTTACAATGAGCAGTTCTTC
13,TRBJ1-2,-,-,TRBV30,CGLEFRGFGGYTF,TGTGGCCTGGAGTTTCGGGGGTTTGGTGGCTACACCTTC
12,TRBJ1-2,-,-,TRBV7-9,CASSLGFRGYTF,TGTGCCAGCAGCTTAGGGTTTAGGGGCTACACCTTC
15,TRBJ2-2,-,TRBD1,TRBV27,CASSPRQGAAGELFF,TGTGCCAGCAGTCCCCGACAGGGGGCGGCCGGGGAGCTGTTTTTT
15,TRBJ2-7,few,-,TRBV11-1,CASSLAAGISYEQYF,TGTGCCAGCAGCTTAGCGGCCGGGATCTCCTACGAGCAGTACTTC
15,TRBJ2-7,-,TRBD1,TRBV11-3,CASSFGQGASYEQYF,TGCGCCAGCAGCTTCGGACAGGGGGCATCCTACGAGCAGTACTTC
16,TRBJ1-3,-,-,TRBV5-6,CASSLLIRQVENTIYF,TGTGCCAGCAGCCTACTAATACGACAGGTTGAAAACACCATATATTTT
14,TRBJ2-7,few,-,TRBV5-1,CASSRDRGTYEQYF,TGCGCCAGCAGCCGGGATAGGGGAACCTACGAGCAGTACTTC
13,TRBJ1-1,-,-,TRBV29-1,CSVEGHSNTEAFF,TGCAGCGTTGAAGGGCATTCGAACACTGAAGCTTTCTTT
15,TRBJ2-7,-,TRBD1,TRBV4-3,CASSQGPGGYYEQYF,TGCGCCAGCAGCCAAGGGCCAGGGGGCTATTACGAGCAGTACTTC